A single sample is the source of the 17 T cell receptor beta chains below, sequenced in a study of CD8 T cells in ankylosing spondylitis (dated by TCRdb to about 2017). Libraries were constructed by 5' RACE. Instrument used: Illumina HiSeq 2500. In TCRdb, the public reads were trimmed at Q25 with fastp and aligned with MiXCR, with productive beta chains retained. Identical CDR3 protein sequences are pooled into one entry, listed with their most common genes and DNA. The sample table records under 250,000 distinct CDR3 sequences; more than 25% of these occur just once. The ten largest clonotypes hold approximately 4.6% of the sample. The specimen sequenced was blood, either unsorted or a sorted T cell fraction (not recorded which). The receptors derive from a male donor with ankylosing spondylitis or in good health (not recorded which).

Many counts were recorded for this clonotype. The chain couples TRBV29-1 to TRBJ2-7, with D possibly TRBD1 on 5 matching bases. Trimming cost V 3 bases and J 0 bases, with 6 bases left between them. CDR1 and CDR2 (germline): SQVTM, ANQGSEA. The CDR3 has 12 residues. CDR3 nucleotide sequence: TGCAGCGTTGAGACAGACTCCTACGAGCAGTACTTC. Its translation: CSVETDSYEQYF.

This clonotype was counted at least ten times. V is TRBV20-1 and J is TRBJ2-7, with D tentatively TRBD2 (6 bases). The CDR3 covers 15 residues. Trimming shortened V by 5 bases and J by 1 base, and 18 bases separated the two germline ends. Germline-derived CDR1 and CDR2 are DFQATT and SNEGSKA (reference sequence). CDR3 sequence: CSAPTPTSGSYEQYF. The CDR3 DNA sequence: TGCAGTGCTCCCACGCCGACTAGTGGATCCTACGAGCAGTACTTC.

This clonotype occurred a few times. The chain carries TRBV6-5 and TRBJ2-3; a possible D gene is TRBD2 (6 bases). V lost 2 bases to trimming and J lost 7 bases, with 10 bases between them. Germline V gene sequence: CDR1 MNHEY, CDR2 SVGAGI. The CDR3 extends over 13 amino acids. The CDR3 DNA reads TGTGCCAGCAGTTACGCGGGATGGAATACGCAGTATTTT. Its translation is CASSYAGWNTQYF.

The chain is built from TRBV13 and TRBJ2-1; D not resolved. V lost 0 bases, J lost 4 bases, and 10 bases lay in between. The CDR3 has 15 amino acids. The germline V gene has CDR1 PRHDT and CDR2 FYEKMQ (reference sequence). For the CDR3, the DNA is TGTGCCAGCAGCTTAGGGCTACCACTTTACAATGAGCAGTTCTTC. This gives the protein CASSLGLPLYNEQFF.

V and J are TRBV10-3 and TRBJ2-7, with a weak D call TRBD2 (6 bases). The CDR3 extends over 17 amino acids. Germline CDR1 is ENHRY and CDR2 is SYGVKD. The V gene lost 3 bases and the J gene lost 4 bases, with 22 bases spanning the gap. For the CDR3, the DNA is TGTGCCATCAGTGACTTATTGATGGGACTGGCTATGTACGAGCAGTACTTC. It is translated as CAISDLLMGLAMYEQYF.

The chain couples TRBV7-8 to TRBJ1-1, with D possibly matching TRBD1 (5 bases). The CDR3 length is 15 residues. Trimming took off 5 bases at V and 1 base at J, with 14 bases between the two ends. Germline values: CDR1 SGHVS, CDR2 FQNEAQ. The CDR3 region has the DNA TGTGCCAGCAGCCCATTTCGGGGGGGGAACACTGAAGCTTTCTTT. This gives the protein CASSPFRGGNTEAFF.

The chain has TRBV20-1 and TRBJ2-3; TRBD1 is a possible D gene (6 bases). CDR3 length: 14 residues. Germline assignment: CDR1 DFQATT and CDR2 SNEGSKA (reference sequence). The V gene lost 7 bases and the J gene lost 4 bases, with 18 bases spanning the gap. The CDR3 DNA follows: TGCAGTGTTTACTGGGGGCTGGTTTCAGATACGCAGTATTTT. As protein: CSVYWGLVSDTQYF.

This chain links TRBV10-2 with TRBJ2-5, with 8 positions matching TRBD1. CDR3 length equals 16 residues. Losses at the gene ends were 2 bases for V and 0 bases for J; bases not matched to a gene: 5. From germline, CDR1 is WSHSY and CDR2 SAAADI. CDR3 protein: CASSEPRDRYQETQYF. DNA for the CDR3: TGCGCCAGCAGTGAGCCCCGGGACAGGTACCAAGAGACCCAGTACTTC.

The rearrangement joins TRBV12-3 or TRBV12-4 to TRBJ2-2; TRBD1 is a possible D gene (6 bases). V was pared by 3 bases and J by 4 bases, with 15 bases between. The CDR3 has 16 amino acids. CDR3: CASSFYGTRRTGELFF. The DNA for the CDR3 is TGTGCCAGCAGTTTTTACGGGACAAGACGCACCGGGGAGCTGTTTTTT.

The rearrangement joins TRBV29-1 to TRBJ2-1, with D perhaps given as TRBD1 or TRBD2 (5 bases each). V dropped 7 bases and J dropped 14 bases, with 18 bases sitting between them. The CDR3 extends over 11 amino acids. CDR1 and CDR2 from the germline V gene are SQVTM and ANQGSEA. CDR3: CSAQPGTVKFF. CDR3 in DNA: TGCAGCGCCCAGCCGGGGACGGTGAAGTTCTTC.

This clonotype was observed a few times. CDR3 amino acids: CASRAANYGYTF. The CDR3 DNA reads as TGTGCCAGCAGGGCAGCGAACTATGGCTACACCTTC. The V and J genes are TRBV6-1 and TRBJ1-2; no clear D gene. Trimming removed 6 bases at V and 2 bases at J, with 7 bases between. Per the germline V gene, CDR1 is MNHNS and CDR2 is SASEGT. CDR3 length equals 12 residues.

The genes are TRBV20-1 and TRBJ2-3; the D gene could be TRBD1 or TRBD2 (5 bases each). In germline, CDR1 is DFQATT, CDR2 SNEGSKA (reference sequence). The CDR3 sequence is 15 residues long. V dropped 2 bases and J dropped 6 bases, with 18 bases sitting between them. The CDR3 coding sequence is TGCAGTGCTAGATTTCCCCGGGACGCGGCTGATACGCAGTATTTT. Amino acids: CSARFPRDAADTQYF.

The chain has TRBV29-1 and TRBJ2-3; D gene uncertain. CDR3 size: 13 residues. Looked up from germline, CDR1 is SQVTM and CDR2 is ANQGSEA. The V end lost 3 bases, the J end lost 2 bases, and 9 bases lay between the germline ends. The CDR3 loop reads CSVEFVNTDTQYF. The CDR3 DNA is TGCAGCGTTGAGTTCGTCAACACAGATACGCAGTATTTT.

Only a few counts were recorded for this clonotype. The CDR3 region has the DNA TGCAGTGCTAGAGGATATACTAGCGGGGGGTCCAATGAGCAGTTCTTC. Its protein is CSARGYTSGGSNEQFF. V gene TRBV20-1 combines with J gene TRBJ2-1; 12 bases map to TRBD2. CDR3 length equals 16 residues. Unmatched junction bases numbered 7, after V lost 1 base and J lost 6 bases. The germline CDR1 and CDR2 sequences are DFQATT and SNEGSKA (reference sequence).

In this sample, this clonotype turned up many times. This chain connects TRBV7-7 to TRBJ2-3, with a weak D call TRBD2 (5 bases). CDR3 size: 14 residues. The germline V and J ends were trimmed by 1 base and 6 bases, with 11 bases remaining between them. In germline, CDR1 is SSHAT, CDR2 FNYEAQ (reference sequence). The DNA for the CDR3 is TGTGCCAGCAGCTTAGAAGGGCGGGCTGATACGCAGTATTTT. This sequence encodes CASSLEGRADTQYF.

In its sample, this clonotype was seen once. The chain combines TRBV12-2 with TRBJ1-4; the table's D call, TRBD1, has no DNA check behind it. TRBV12-2 counts as a pseudogene. The CDR3 is made up of 14 amino acids. CDR3 loop: CASRLARTGEKLFF. CDR3 bases: TGTGCAAGTCGCTTAGCCAGGACTGGGGAAAAACTGTTTTTT.

The chain joins TRBV5-5 to TRBJ2-7; TRBD2 agrees at 7 bases. CDR1 and CDR2 from the germline V gene are SGHKS and YYEKEE (reference sequence). V gave up 4 bases and J gave up 3 bases; unmatched junction bases: 7. The CDR3 spans 14 residues. The CDR3 loop is CASSPLTSSYEQYF. The CDR3 DNA sequence: TGTGCCAGCAGCCCACTGACTAGCAGCTACGAGCAGTACTTC.